This TCR beta chain originates from a study of identical twins. As to this clonotype: The antigen remains unidentified.

Overall study results and limits: Out-of-frame alpha sequences common to twins exhibited an excess of low generation probability. The more abundant beta clonotypes in cord blood had fewer insertions, and memory repertoires did not show this.

The authors used template switching to add a universal primer site and gave cDNA unique molecular identifiers. TCRdb processed the 5' RACE reads anew with MiXCR; each CDR3 protein has one entry. The sample lists 420,000 or so distinct CDR3 sequences, approximately 17% occurring once. Germline loops: CDR1 SNHLY, CDR2 FYNNEI. Trimming stripped 2 bases from V and 3 bases from J, with 6 bases between. The CDR3 has 13 residues. The chain couples TRBV2 to TRBJ2-3; unclear D gene. The specimen sequenced was naive T cells sorted from blood. The receptor comes from a man aged 45-65 years in good health. The CDR3 bases are TGTGCCAGCAGTGAAACCAGAACAGATACGCAGTATTTT. Translation: CASSETRTDTQYF.